The subject of this entry is one T cell receptor (beta chain). The record originates from a study of memory CD8 T cells in hepatitis C reinfection. Study-wide context: A positive HCV RNA test after two negatives ≥60 days apart defined reinfection. Between 3 and 8 weeks after reinfection detection, peak samples were drawn.

Per germline, CDR1 SGHTS and CDR2 YDEGEE. The V segment lost 2 bases and the J segment 1 base; nucleotides outside the gene matches: 6. The CDR3 runs 15 residues. Time point of the sample: peak reinfection, 3 to 8 weeks after reinfection detection. The sorted cells went straight to TCR sequencing with no prior in vitro expansion. Donors came from people who inject drugs enrolled in HEPCO, Canada. A couple of donors provided sorted CD3+ CD8+ CD45RO- naive CD8 T cells at all three reinfection time points. Sequencing used immunoSEQ multiplex PCR; TCRdb keeps in-frame clones, though not all of them. The sample holds roughly 43,000 clones; roughly 90% are singletons and the top ten take around 1.2%.

The rearrangement uses TRBV5-8 and TRBJ2-7; 7 nucleotides agree with TRBD1. This sequence was found in a man between 18 and 35 years old with hepatitis C virus infection. The material sequenced was naive CD8+ T cells sorted from blood. CDR3 DNA: TGTGCCAGCAGCTTCGAGACAGGGAGATCCTACGAGCAGTACTTC. Translating it yields CASSFETGRSYEQYF.